This is a list of T cell receptor beta chains from one sample in a study of CD8 T cells in Susac syndrome. TCRdb independently ran MiXCR on the immunoSEQ multiplex PCR reads; one entry per CDR3 protein. The data show 140,000 or so distinct CDR3 sequences, 85% to 95% seen once. The sequenced sample was CD4+ T cells from PBMCs. The receptors originated from a human donor with multiple sclerosis. CDR3s include the opening cysteine and the closing phenylalanine or tryptophan. A D gene is named only where the DNA matches it firmly. The size entry is marked missing in some rows and otherwise reads once, few, many or a size class.

v_call,clone_size,j_call,d_call,cdr3_aa,cdr3_nt
TRBV7-9,NA,TRBJ1-2,NA,CAVGRTNYGYTF,TGTGCCGTCGGCCGAACGAACTATGGCTACACCTTC
TRBV23-1,NA,TRBJ2-5,NA,CASSQFFRVKETQYF,TGCGCCAGCAGTCAATTCTTTCGGGTGAAAGAGACCCAGTACTTC
TRBV24-1,NA,TRBJ2-5,NA,CATSDPTRETQYF,TGTGCCACCAGTGACCCCACCCGGGAGACCCAGTACTTC
TRBV6-5,NA,TRBJ2-5,TRBD2,CASSYRGASGSLEETQYF,TGTGCCAGCAGTTATCGGGGGGCTAGCGGGAGTCTCGAGGAGACCCAGTACTTC
TRBV12-3/TRBV12-4,NA,TRBJ2-1,TRBD2,CASSWLAGPNEQFF,TGTGCCAGCAGTTGGCTAGCGGGGCCCAATGAGCAGTTCTTC
TRBV3-1,NA,TRBJ2-5,TRBD2,CASSLPTSRETQYF,TGTGCCAGCAGCCTCCCGACTAGCCGGGAGACCCAGTACTTC
TRBV5-5,once,TRBJ1-5,TRBD1,CASSLGQDNQPQHF,TGTGCCAGCAGCTTAGGACAGGACAATCAGCCCCAGCATTTT
TRBV4-2,once,TRBJ2-6,TRBD1,CASSQDLRTGISGANVLTF,TGTGCCAGCAGCCAAGATCTGCGGACAGGGATCTCTGGGGCCAACGTCCTGACTTTC
TRBV9,NA,TRBJ2-7,TRBD1,CASSGTGGYEQYF,TGTGCCAGCAGCGGGACAGGGGGCTACGAGCAGTACTTC
TRBV12-3/TRBV12-4,NA,TRBJ1-5,NA,CASTLAGIRVNQPQHF,TGTGCCAGCACCCTTGCAGGGATTAGGGTGAATCAGCCCCAGCATTTT
TRBV3-1,NA,TRBJ2-7,TRBD1,CASSRRDSYSYEQYF,TGTGCCAGCAGCCGCCGGGACAGCTACTCCTACGAGCAGTACTTC
TRBV20-1,NA,TRBJ1-2,TRBD1,CSAREVGDRWGYTF,TGCAGTGCTAGAGAGGTCGGGGACAGGTGGGGCTACACCTTC
TRBV30,NA,TRBJ1-1,NA,CASGASGATEAFF,TGTGCCTCAGGAGCCTCGGGGGCCACTGAAGCTTTCTTT
TRBV9,NA,TRBJ2-5,NA,CASSVQGWEETQYF,TGTGCCAGCAGCGTCCAGGGATGGGAAGAGACCCAGTACTTC
TRBV6-5,NA,TRBJ2-7,NA,CASSYSNKVSGVYEQYF,TGTGCCAGCAGTTACTCGAATAAGGTATCTGGGGTCTACGAGCAGTACTTC
TRBV29-1,NA,TRBJ2-5,TRBD2,CSALSGRETQYF,TGCAGCGCCCTTAGCGGGAGAGAGACCCAGTACTTC
TRBV9,NA,TRBJ1-2,NA,CASSVDEGVLDGYTF,TGTGCCAGCAGCGTAGACGAGGGCGTCCTTGATGGCTACACCTTC
TRBV24-1,once,TRBJ2-1,NA,CATSDQGADGNNEQFF,TGTGCCACCAGTGATCAAGGGGCGGATGGGAACAATGAGCAGTTCTTC
TRBV7-9,NA,TRBJ2-1,TRBD1,CASSPSQGNHEQFF,TGTGCCAGCAGCCCCTCACAGGGGAATCATGAGCAGTTCTTC
TRBV14,NA,TRBJ2-1,TRBD2,CASSPSGRTGNEQFF,TGTGCCAGCAGCCCTAGCGGGAGAACGGGCAATGAGCAGTTCTTC
TRBV5-1,NA,TRBJ2-2,TRBD2,CASSLAQRGRATNTGELFF,TGCGCCAGCAGCTTGGCCCAGCGGGGTAGGGCCACGAACACCGGGGAGCTGTTTTTT
TRBV25-1,NA,TRBJ2-6,TRBD2,CASSEYAGEANVLTF,TGTGCCAGCAGTGAGTACGCGGGGGAAGCCAACGTCCTGACTTTC
TRBV3-1,NA,TRBJ1-2,NA,CASSQEALLGYGYTF,TGTGCCAGCAGCCAGGAGGCCCTACTCGGATATGGCTACACCTTC
TRBV28,once,TRBJ1-2,NA,CASSFPGAAGYTF,TGTGCCAGCAGTTTTCCAGGGGCGGCTGGCTACACCTTC
TRBV18,NA,TRBJ2-7,NA,CASSPTGSLTGYEQYF,TGTGCCAGCTCACCAACGGGGAGTTTGACGGGCTACGAGCAGTACTTC
TRBV11-3,NA,TRBJ1-1,TRBD1,CASSGQGQNTEAFF,TGTGCCAGCAGCGGACAGGGCCAGAACACTGAAGCTTTCTTT
TRBV29-1,NA,TRBJ2-3,TRBD1,CSVSLDRAPGNTQYF,TGCAGCGTTTCCCTGGACAGGGCTCCCGGGAATACGCAGTATTTT